The clone carrying this T cell receptor (gamma chain) occurred many times. The protein held in TCRdb is that of a much larger clone and does not match this DNA's translation at residue 3, likely because of a read error; the protein shown is translated from the DNA. This record belongs to a study of γδ T cells in repeated Plasmodium falciparum infection. The CDR3 is 11 residues long. The germline gives CDR1 GITISATS, CDR2 ISYDGTV (reference sequence). Flow sorting of PBMC yielded separate Vgamma9/Vdelta2+ and Vdelta2-negative gammadelta T cell populations for bulk repertoire analysis. TCRdb applied CATT to the multiplex PCR reads for clone calling. This table holds 20,000 to 30,000 gamma-chain clones, roughly 3.1% found once.

Sequenced input: gamma-delta T cells from blood. The V gene is TRGV9, the J gene TRGJ1 or TRGJ2. Assignment of the J gene here rests on matching the DNA to germline, because TCRdb gives none. This clonotype originated in a pool of human donors (malaria-infected and uninfected, not separated). CDR3 in DNA: TGTGCCTCGTGGGAGTTGTGCAAGAAACTCTTT. It codes for CASWELCKKLF.